The 11 T cell receptor beta chains listed next were all sequenced from one sample in a study of cytotoxic CD8 clonotypes in ibrutinib-treated CLL. The repertoire was sequenced with immunoSEQ multiplex PCR; TCRdb's copy has only in-frame clones and lacks some. The sample records more than 200,000 clones, less than 75% being singletons. Material: PBMCs, obtained after 24 months of ibrutinib treatment. These receptors were collected from a human donor with chronic lymphocytic leukemia.

V gene TRBV11-3 combines with J gene TRBJ2-5, with a tentative D call TRBD1 (8 bases). The CDR3 contains 14 residues. The V end was cut by 5 bases, the J end by 4 bases, with 14 bases between. In germline, CDR1 is SGHNT, CDR2 YENEEA. The CDR3 protein is CASSQQGGLETQYF. In nucleotides, the CDR3 is TGTGCCAGCAGCCAACAGGGGGGGTTAGAGACCCAGTACTTC.

The gene calls are TRBV28 and TRBJ1-2; D gene uncertain. V gave up 5 bases and J gave up 5 bases, with 9 bases separating them. The length of the CDR3 is 12 residues. CDR1 and CDR2 (germline): MDHEN, SYDVKM. The CDR3 loop reads CASSEINYGYTF. CDR3 coding DNA: TGTGCCAGCAGTGAGATAAATTATGGCTACACCTTC.

The rearrangement uses TRBV7-2 and TRBJ2-1; 8 nucleotides line up with TRBD2. CDR3 length equals 15 residues. Germline V CDR1 and CDR2: SGHTA, FQGNSA. V trimming: 4 bases; J trimming: 4 bases; junction bases outside the gene matches: 6. CDR3 loop: CASSSGRASYNEQFF. The CDR3 DNA follows: TGTGCCAGCAGCTCCGGGAGGGCCTCTTACAATGAGCAGTTCTTC.

This clone was recorded once. The chain couples TRBV27 to TRBJ2-7; the match to TRBD1 covers 9 bases. Germline-derived CDR1 and CDR2 are MNHEY and SMNVEV (reference sequence). The ends lost 7 bases at V and 1 base at J; junction bases unmatched: 5. The CDR3 has 14 amino acids. The DNA for the CDR3 is TGTGCCAGCAAGGGGACAGGGAATTCCTACGAGCAGTACTTC. It yields the protein CASKGTGNSYEQYF.

V gene TRBV2 combines with J gene TRBJ1-1; D is possibly TRBD1 (5 bases). The length of the CDR3 is 11 residues. The V end lost 2 bases, the J end lost 10 bases, and 8 bases lay between the germline ends. Germline CDR1 is SNHLY and CDR2 is FYNNEI. The DNA of the CDR3 is TGTGCCAGCAGTGAATCTAGGGGAGCTTTCTTT. It codes for CASSESRGAFF.

The chain carries TRBV11-2 and TRBJ1-3; TRBD1 matches 8 bases. Per the germline V gene, CDR1 is SGHAT and CDR2 is FQNNGV. The V segment lost 6 bases and the J segment 3 bases; nucleotides outside the gene matches: 4. The CDR3 consists of 14 residues. The CDR3: CASSFGQGGNTIYF. CDR3 bases: TGTGCCAGCAGTTTCGGACAGGGTGGAAACACCATATATTTT.

The gene calls are TRBV7-2 and TRBJ2-7, with 11 bases matching TRBD1. The CDR3 extends over 16 amino acids. Looked up from germline, CDR1 is SGHTA and CDR2 is FQGNSA. V gave up 5 bases and J gave up 3 bases; unmatched junction bases: 9. CDR3 region: CASSPGGTGGNYEQYF. In DNA, the CDR3 is TGTGCCAGCAGCCCCGGTGGGACAGGGGGAAACTACGAGCAGTACTTC.

The chain joins TRBV2 to TRBJ2-7; D might be TRBD2 (8 bases). V lost 8 bases and J 2 bases, leaving 22 bases between the germline ends. CDR3 length equals 16 residues. Germline loops: CDR1 SNHLY, CDR2 FYNNEI. The CDR3 DNA sequence: TGTGCCAGCGATGACAGGGCCGGGACTAGGGCCTACGAGCAGTACTTC. Amino acids: CASDDRAGTRAYEQYF.

The genes are TRBV10-3 and TRBJ2-1; D not certain. V dropped 2 bases and J dropped 8 bases, with 13 bases sitting between them. This CDR3 has 14 amino acids. Germline lookup yields CDR1 ENHRY and CDR2 SYGVKD. CDR3 in DNA: TGTGCCATCAGTGAGACCACCAGTGCAGATGAGCAGTTCTTC. This sequence encodes CAISETTSADEQFF.

The count of this clone is one. The rearrangement joins TRBV27 to TRBJ2-7; no definite D call. The CDR3 covers 14 residues. The germline CDR1 and CDR2 sequences are MNHEY and SMNVEV (reference sequence). Trimming stripped 2 bases from V and 3 bases from J, with 11 bases between. The CDR3 DNA sequence: TGTGCCAGCAGTTTACAATTGGCCGGCTACGAGCAGTACTTC. It codes for CASSLQLAGYEQYF.

The rearrangement uses TRBV6-4 and TRBJ2-7; no clear D gene. Germline assignment: CDR1 MRHNA and CDR2 SNTAGT. The germline V and J ends were trimmed by 0 bases and 0 bases, with 15 bases remaining between them. This CDR3 has 17 amino acids. This CDR3 reads CASSDSLRLPSSYEQYF. The CDR3 nucleotides are TGTGCCAGCAGTGACTCGCTTAGGCTCCCGAGCTCCTACGAGCAGTACTTC.